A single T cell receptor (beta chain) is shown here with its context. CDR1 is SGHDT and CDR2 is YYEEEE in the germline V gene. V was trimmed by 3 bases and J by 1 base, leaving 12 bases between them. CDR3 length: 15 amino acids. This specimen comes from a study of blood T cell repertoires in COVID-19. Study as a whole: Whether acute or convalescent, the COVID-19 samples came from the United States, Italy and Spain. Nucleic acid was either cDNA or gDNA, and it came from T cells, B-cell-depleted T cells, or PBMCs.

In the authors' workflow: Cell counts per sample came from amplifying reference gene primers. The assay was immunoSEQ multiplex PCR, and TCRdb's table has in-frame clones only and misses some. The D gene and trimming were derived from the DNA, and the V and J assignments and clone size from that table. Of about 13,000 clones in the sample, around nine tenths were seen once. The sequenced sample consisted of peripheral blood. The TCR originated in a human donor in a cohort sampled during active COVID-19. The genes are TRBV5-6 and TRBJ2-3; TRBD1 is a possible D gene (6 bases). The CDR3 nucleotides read TGTGCCAGCAGCTCCCGGGACATCGGCACAGATACGCAGTATTTT. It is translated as CASSSRDIGTDTQYF.